These T cell receptor beta chains were read from a single sample in a study of T cells in Graves' hyperthyroidism and ophthalmopathy. From the multiplex PCR reads, TCRdb called clonotypes with MiXCR, one entry per CDR3 protein. The profile shows 250,000 to 350,000 distinct CDR3 sequences, more than 15% of them singletons. The specimen sequenced was blood. These receptors came from an older woman with Graves' ophthalmopathy. The CDR3 runs from the conserved cysteine through the conserved F or W. The D gene is left open where the match is weak. Clone size is given for some rows only: seen once, a few or many times, or a class if the clone is expanded.

CDR3aa: CASSEYRTTGELFF
CDR3nt: TGTGCCAGCAGTGAATATAGGACCACCGGGGAGCTGTTTTTT
abundance: NA
j_gene: TRBJ2-2
d_gene: NA
v_gene: TRBV2

CDR3aa: CASSRTEEVQPQHF
CDR3nt: TGTGCCAGCAGCCGGACGGAGGAGGTCCAGCCCCAGCATTTT
abundance: few
j_gene: TRBJ1-5
d_gene: NA
v_gene: TRBV7-9

CDR3aa: CASSRRRWDYGYTF
CDR3nt: TGTGCCAGCAGTCGACGAAGGTGGGACTATGGCTACACCTTC
abundance: many
j_gene: TRBJ1-2
d_gene: NA
v_gene: TRBV12-3/TRBV12-4

CDR3aa: CASSPINGNTGELFF
CDR3nt: TGTGCCAGCTCACCAATCAACGGGAACACCGGGGAGCTGTTTTTT
abundance: many
j_gene: TRBJ2-2
d_gene: NA
v_gene: TRBV18

CDR3aa: CSAHGQGNSPLHF
CDR3nt: TGCAGTGCTCACGGACAGGGGAATTCACCCCTCCACTTT
abundance: many
j_gene: TRBJ1-6
d_gene: TRBD1
v_gene: TRBV20-1

CDR3aa: CASSLFSLTTEAFF
CDR3nt: TGTGCCAGCAGCTTATTCAGCTTGACCACTGAAGCTTTCTTT
abundance: many
j_gene: TRBJ1-1
d_gene: NA
v_gene: TRBV7-2

CDR3aa: CASTRGIPYEQYF
CDR3nt: TGTGCCAGCACGAGGGGGATCCCCTACGAGCAGTACTTC
abundance: NA
j_gene: TRBJ2-7
d_gene: NA
v_gene: TRBV6-1

CDR3aa: CASSLDRRGSGNTIYF
CDR3nt: TGTGCCAGCAGCTTAGATCGCAGGGGTTCTGGAAACACCATATATTTT
abundance: NA
j_gene: TRBJ1-3
d_gene: NA
v_gene: TRBV7-9

CDR3aa: CSVPGTPAGYTF
CDR3nt: TGCAGCGTCCCCGGGACACCGGCTGGCTACACCTTC
abundance: NA
j_gene: TRBJ1-2
d_gene: NA
v_gene: TRBV29-1

CDR3aa: CASSPTGSTDTQYF
CDR3nt: TGTGCCAGCAGCCCAACAGGGAGCACAGATACGCAGTATTTT
abundance: NA
j_gene: TRBJ2-3
d_gene: NA
v_gene: TRBV5-5

CDR3aa: CASSVSGNQPQHF
CDR3nt: TGTGCCAGCAGTGTTTCTGGGAATCAGCCCCAGCATTTT
abundance: many
j_gene: TRBJ1-5
d_gene: NA
v_gene: TRBV2

CDR3aa: CASSLQGAREDTQYF
CDR3nt: TGCGCCAGCAGCTTGCAGGGGGCCCGAGAAGATACGCAGTATTTT
abundance: NA
j_gene: TRBJ2-3
d_gene: TRBD1
v_gene: TRBV5-1

CDR3aa: CASSLAGQSWEQYF
CDR3nt: TGTGCCAGCAGCTTGGCCGGGCAGAGCTGGGAGCAGTACTTC
abundance: few
j_gene: TRBJ2-7
d_gene: NA
v_gene: TRBV5-8

CDR3aa: CSAWINSINEKLFF
CDR3nt: TGCAGTGCTTGGATTAACAGCATTAATGAAAAACTGTTTTTT
abundance: NA
j_gene: TRBJ1-4
d_gene: NA
v_gene: TRBV20-1

CDR3aa: CASSLSLGTYYEQYF
CDR3nt: TGTGCCAGCAGTTTGTCGCTCGGCACCTACTACGAGCAGTACTTC
abundance: many
j_gene: TRBJ2-7
d_gene: NA
v_gene: TRBV12-3/TRBV12-4

CDR3aa: CATSRDGTTREQYF
CDR3nt: TGTGCCACCAGCAGAGATGGGACAACTAGGGAGCAGTACTTC
abundance: NA
j_gene: TRBJ2-7
d_gene: NA
v_gene: TRBV15

CDR3aa: CASNKVISGLREQYF
CDR3nt: TGTGCCAGCAATAAGGTGATTAGCGGCCTGAGGGAGCAGTACTTC
abundance: many
j_gene: TRBJ2-7
d_gene: NA
v_gene: TRBV2

CDR3aa: CASRETRPLHF
CDR3nt: TGTGCCAGCAGGGAGACGCGCCCCCTCCACTTT
abundance: NA
j_gene: TRBJ1-6
d_gene: NA
v_gene: TRBV6-1

CDR3aa: CSARDGLARHEQYF
CDR3nt: TGCAGTGCTAGAGACGGACTAGCTCGGCACGAGCAGTACTTC
abundance: many
j_gene: TRBJ2-7
d_gene: TRBD2
v_gene: TRBV20-1

CDR3aa: CASSPGLGSGSYEQYF
CDR3nt: TGCGCCAGCAGCCCGGGCCTGGGTAGCGGCTCCTACGAGCAGTACTTC
abundance: few
j_gene: TRBJ2-7
d_gene: NA
v_gene: TRBV5-1

CDR3aa: CSARVSGEAEAFF
CDR3nt: TGCAGTGCTAGAGTGTCAGGGGAGGCTGAAGCTTTCTTT
abundance: many
j_gene: TRBJ1-1
d_gene: NA
v_gene: TRBV20-1

CDR3aa: CASSLAGRGRQQYF
CDR3nt: TGCGCCAGCAGCTTGGCCGGAAGAGGACGGCAGCAGTACTTC
abundance: NA
j_gene: TRBJ2-7
d_gene: NA
v_gene: TRBV5-1

CDR3aa: CSASNPGQGRYDEQFF
CDR3nt: TGCAGTGCGAGTAATCCGGGACAGGGGCGCTACGATGAGCAGTTCTTC
abundance: many
j_gene: TRBJ2-1
d_gene: TRBD1
v_gene: TRBV20-1

CDR3aa: CASSPRRGDEAFF
CDR3nt: TGTGCCAGCTCACCACGTAGGGGCGATGAAGCTTTCTTT
abundance: many
j_gene: TRBJ1-1
d_gene: NA
v_gene: TRBV18

CDR3aa: CASSKTGQGSSYEQYF
CDR3nt: TGTGCCAGCAGCAAAACGGGACAGGGGAGCTCCTACGAGCAGTACTTC
abundance: many
j_gene: TRBJ2-7
d_gene: TRBD1
v_gene: TRBV9

CDR3aa: CASSLRGTKQETQYF
CDR3nt: TGTGCCAGCAGCCTTAGGGGGACAAAGCAAGAGACCCAGTACTTC
abundance: many
j_gene: TRBJ2-5
d_gene: NA
v_gene: TRBV3-1

CDR3aa: CASSYAAIAGANYGYTF
CDR3nt: TGTGCCAGCAGTTACGCGGCCATCGCCGGAGCTAACTATGGCTACACCTTC
abundance: many
j_gene: TRBJ1-2
d_gene: NA
v_gene: TRBV6-5

CDR3aa: CASSLERGAYNEQFF
CDR3nt: TGTGCCAGCAGCTTAGAGCGGGGGGCCTACAATGAGCAGTTCTTC
abundance: many
j_gene: TRBJ2-1
d_gene: TRBD2
v_gene: TRBV7-2

CDR3aa: CASSPLRPGLAGDEQYF
CDR3nt: TGTGCCAGCAGCCCCCTAAGACCGGGACTAGCGGGAGACGAGCAGTACTTC
abundance: NA
j_gene: TRBJ2-7
d_gene: TRBD2
v_gene: TRBV3-1

CDR3aa: CASSYFSDTQYF
CDR3nt: TGTGCCAGCAGTTACTTTTCGGATACGCAGTATTTT
abundance: few
j_gene: TRBJ2-3
d_gene: NA
v_gene: TRBV6-2/TRBV6-3

CDR3aa: CASSVGQGRTYQETQYF
CDR3nt: TGTGCCAGCAGCGTGGGACAGGGACGGACCTACCAAGAGACCCAGTACTTC
abundance: many
j_gene: TRBJ2-5
d_gene: TRBD1
v_gene: TRBV9

CDR3aa: CSARLLAIPEAFF
CDR3nt: TGCAGTGCTAGATTACTAGCTATACCTGAAGCTTTCTTT
abundance: many
j_gene: TRBJ1-1
d_gene: NA
v_gene: TRBV20-1

CDR3aa: CASRRTGGSADTQYF
CDR3nt: TGTGCCAGCAGAAGAACAGGGGGCTCGGCAGATACGCAGTATTTT
abundance: many
j_gene: TRBJ2-3
d_gene: TRBD1
v_gene: TRBV6-1

CDR3aa: CASSSIHPDRGRAYEQYF
CDR3nt: TGTGCCAGCAGTTCGATCCATCCAGACAGGGGGCGAGCCTACGAGCAGTACTTC
abundance: many
j_gene: TRBJ2-7
d_gene: TRBD1
v_gene: TRBV27

CDR3aa: CSARVPGGGSPLHF
CDR3nt: TGCAGTGCTAGAGTTCCGGGGGGAGGTTCACCCCTCCACTTT
abundance: many
j_gene: TRBJ1-6
d_gene: NA
v_gene: TRBV20-1

CDR3aa: CSARAGGYTF
CDR3nt: TGCAGTGCTCGCGCGGGTGGCTACACCTTC
abundance: NA
j_gene: TRBJ1-2
d_gene: NA
v_gene: TRBV20-1

CDR3aa: CASSPRPLDRGSTDTQYF
CDR3nt: TGCGCCAGCAGCCCCAGGCCTTTAGACAGGGGTAGCACAGATACGCAGTATTTT
abundance: NA
j_gene: TRBJ2-3
d_gene: TRBD1
v_gene: TRBV4-3

CDR3aa: CASSSPTGRQETQYF
CDR3nt: TGTGCCAGCAGCTCACCGACAGGGAGGCAAGAGACCCAGTACTTC
abundance: many
j_gene: TRBJ2-5
d_gene: NA
v_gene: TRBV11-2

CDR3aa: CASSEATGGFEKLFF
CDR3nt: TGTGCCAGCAGTGAAGCGACAGGGGGCTTTGAAAAACTGTTTTTT
abundance: NA
j_gene: TRBJ1-4
d_gene: TRBD1
v_gene: TRBV6-1

CDR3aa: CASSSGPLDYNEQFF
CDR3nt: TGTGCCAGCAGCTCTGGACCACTAGATTACAATGAGCAGTTCTTC
abundance: NA
j_gene: TRBJ2-1
d_gene: NA
v_gene: TRBV5-6

CDR3aa: CSAEKAGESETQYF
CDR3nt: TGCAGTGCTGAGAAAGCGGGGGAGTCAGAGACCCAGTACTTC
abundance: many
j_gene: TRBJ2-5
d_gene: TRBD2
v_gene: TRBV20-1

CDR3aa: CASSLEVRGGRETQYF
CDR3nt: TGTGCCAGCAGCTTGGAAGTGCGGGGGGGCCGAGAGACCCAGTACTTC
abundance: once
j_gene: TRBJ2-5
d_gene: TRBD2
v_gene: TRBV5-4

CDR3aa: CASRGLAYEQYF
CDR3nt: TGTGCCAGCAGGGGACTAGCCTACGAGCAGTACTTC
abundance: many
j_gene: TRBJ2-7
d_gene: TRBD2
v_gene: TRBV2

CDR3aa: CASSLSQGNTEAFF
CDR3nt: TGCGCCAGCAGCTTGTCACAGGGGAACACTGAAGCTTTCTTT
abundance: few
j_gene: TRBJ1-1
d_gene: NA
v_gene: TRBV5-1

CDR3aa: CASSLARRGNQPQHF
CDR3nt: TGTGCCAGCAGTTTAGCACGCAGGGGCAATCAGCCCCAGCATTTT
abundance: many
j_gene: TRBJ1-5
d_gene: NA
v_gene: TRBV12-3/TRBV12-4

CDR3aa: CASSSGQRSTDTQYF
CDR3nt: TGTGCCAGCAGCTCTGGGCAACGAAGCACAGATACGCAGTATTTT
abundance: many
j_gene: TRBJ2-3
d_gene: NA
v_gene: TRBV7-2

CDR3aa: CASSPGQATNTEAFF
CDR3nt: TGTGCCAGCTCACCGGGACAGGCTACGAACACTGAAGCTTTCTTT
abundance: many
j_gene: TRBJ1-1
d_gene: TRBD1
v_gene: TRBV18

CDR3aa: CASSFKQGKGADTQYF
CDR3nt: TGTGCCAGCAGCTTTAAACAGGGGAAAGGAGCAGATACGCAGTATTTT
abundance: many
j_gene: TRBJ2-3
d_gene: TRBD1
v_gene: TRBV5-8

CDR3aa: CASSQQGLNTEAFF
CDR3nt: TGTGCCAGCTCTCAACAGGGGCTAAACACTGAAGCTTTCTTT
abundance: many
j_gene: TRBJ1-1
d_gene: TRBD1
v_gene: TRBV18

CDR3aa: CASSLSDYKGGEQFF
CDR3nt: TGTGCCAGCAGCTTATCGGACTATAAGGGGGGTGAGCAGTTCTTC
abundance: few
j_gene: TRBJ2-1
d_gene: NA
v_gene: TRBV7-6

CDR3aa: CASSLVRRMGGGDTQYF
CDR3nt: TGTGCCAGCAGCTTAGTTCGTCGAATGGGGGGGGGAGATACGCAGTATTTT
abundance: many
j_gene: TRBJ2-3
d_gene: TRBD2
v_gene: TRBV7-2

CDR3aa: CARWDVCNQPQHF
CDR3nt: TGTGCCAGATGGGACGTATGCAATCAGCCCCAGCATTTT
abundance: NA
j_gene: TRBJ1-5
d_gene: NA
v_gene: TRBV19

CDR3aa: CASSPNAGGALNIQYF
CDR3nt: TGTGCCAGCAGCCCAAACGCAGGGGGCGCTTTAAACATTCAGTACTTC
abundance: few
j_gene: TRBJ2-4
d_gene: TRBD1
v_gene: TRBV6-1

CDR3aa: CASSPIQGASETQYF
CDR3nt: TGTGCCAGCTCACCAATCCAGGGGGCTTCGGAGACCCAGTACTTC
abundance: few
j_gene: TRBJ2-5
d_gene: TRBD1
v_gene: TRBV18